The text below deals with one TCR beta chain. This entry comes from a study of cytomegalovirus exposure and HLA in healthy donors. The PCR was carried out with 60 Vbeta primers and 13 Jbeta primers. Sequencing was performed with immunoSEQ multiplex PCR; in TCRdb, only in-frame clones are kept and a portion is missing. The table has just over 150,000 clones, approximately 80% seen once; the top ten hold 1.9%. The sequence was obtained from a man between 18 and 35 years old in good health and CMV-seronegative. Sequencing input: PBMCs.

The CDR3 DNA reads TGTGCCAGCAGTCCCCTCACTAGCGGTGGGAGCACAGATACGCAGTATTTT. Translated: CASSPLTSGGSTDTQYF. The chain couples TRBV27 to TRBJ2-3; 8 bases are shared with TRBD2. Germline CDR1 MNHEY, CDR2 SMNVEV (reference sequence). The trim removed 5 bases at V and 0 bases at J, leaving 10 bases unmatched. This CDR3 has 17 amino acids.